This passage covers 9 T cell receptor beta chains from one sample sequenced in a study of blood T cell repertoires in COVID-19. Measured with immunoSEQ multiplex PCR; TCRdb has only the in-frame clones, and not every one. The top ten clones hold approximately 1.6% of a sample with 300,000 to 350,000 clones, approximately 89% of them seen once. Sequences were obtained from peripheral blood. All receptors come from a woman aged 25-40 years with COVID-19, enrolled during active disease.

This clone has only one observation. This chain uses TRBV5-1 with TRBJ2-7, with TRBD1 matching over 11 bases. This CDR3 contains 15 residues. CDR1 and CDR2 (germline): SGHRS, YFSETQ. V shed 5 bases and J 2 bases; nucleotides not matched to a gene: 6. This CDR3 is CASRSDRGRTYEQYF. CDR3 sequence (DNA): TGCGCCAGCAGATCGGACAGGGGGCGAACCTACGAGCAGTACTTC.

The CDR3 sequence is CASSQGDSSLNCYF. The CDR3 DNA reads as TGTGCCAGCAGCCAAGGGGACAGTTCCCTGAATTGTTACTTC. The chain is built from TRBV3-1 (or the pseudogene TRBV3-2) and TRBJ2-7; 7 bases align to TRBD1. Germline assignment: CDR1 LGHDT and CDR2 YNNKEL (reference sequence). The CDR3 loop spans 14 amino acids. The V and J ends lost 1 base and 13 bases, in that order; junction bases with no gene match: 13.

V usage is TRBV4-2 and J usage is TRBJ2-3, with a possible D match to TRBD1 (5 bases). V lost 1 base and J 5 bases, leaving 13 bases between the germline ends. The length of the CDR3 is 15 residues. Germline CDR1 LGHNA, CDR2 YNFKEQ. The CDR3 here is CASSQVQGQVDTQYF. Written as DNA, the CDR3 is TGTGCCAGCAGCCAAGTTCAGGGTCAGGTAGATACGCAGTATTTT.

This rearrangement joins TRBV4-3 to TRBJ1-2; 8 bases are shared with TRBD1. The CDR3 is 14 residues long. V shed 0 bases and J 7 bases; nucleotides not matched to a gene: 4. Germline CDR1 LGHNA, CDR2 YSLEER. In DNA, the CDR3 is TGCGCCAGCAGCCAAGATGGACAGGGTAGTGGCTACACCTTC. Protein product: CASSQDGQGSGYTF.

The chain joins TRBV24-1 to TRBJ1-2; 7 bases align to TRBD1. The V gene end was trimmed by 4 bases and the J gene end by 8 bases; junction bases not matched to a gene: 9. This CDR3 has 14 amino acids. Germline CDR1 KGHDR, CDR2 SFDVKD. DNA for the CDR3: TGTGCCACCAGTGACCCCGGACAGGCGCGCGGCTACACCTTC. Translation: CATSDPGQARGYTF.

The V gene is TRBV5-1, the J gene TRBJ2-2, with TRBD1 matching 9 bases. CDR1 SGHRS and CDR2 YFSETQ come from the germline V gene. The CDR3 is made up of 14 amino acids. Trimming cost V 5 bases and J 3 bases; bases outside gene matches: 2. CDR3 coding DNA: TGCGCCAGCAGGGACAGGGGTTACACCGGGGAGCTGTTTTTT. This sequence encodes CASRDRGYTGELFF.

J is TRBJ2-3 and V is TRBV5-1, with 8 bases fitting TRBD2. CDR1 is SGHRS and CDR2 is YFSETQ in the germline V gene. This CDR3 has 15 amino acids. V was pared by 5 bases and J by 0 bases, with 5 bases of the junction left unmatched. This CDR3 is CASRGQRGSTDTQYF. The CDR3 nucleotides read TGCGCCAGCAGGGGGCAGCGGGGGAGCACAGATACGCAGTATTTT.

The V and J genes are TRBV7-2 and TRBJ2-1, with D unclear. The CDR3 is made up of 15 amino acids. Per germline, CDR1 SGHTA and CDR2 FQGNSA. The V and J ends lost 2 bases and 0 bases respectively, with 8 bases between them. For the CDR3, the DNA is TGTGCCAGCAGCTTACAGGTGCACTCCTACAATGAGCAGTTCTTC. Its translation is CASSLQVHSYNEQFF.

The CDR3 DNA follows: TGTGCCAGCAGGTCGCTATCGGGGGAGGAGACCCAGTACTTC. Protein: CASRSLSGEETQYF. V gene TRBV3-1 (or the pseudogene TRBV3-2) combines with J gene TRBJ2-5; D perhaps matches TRBD2 (6 bases). Trimming stripped 6 bases from V and 5 bases from J, with 16 bases between. This CDR3 has 14 residues. CDR1 LGHDT and CDR2 YNNKEL come from the germline V gene (reference sequence).